These 5 T cell receptor beta chains came from one sample sequenced in a study of blood T cell repertoires in COVID-19. Using immunoSEQ multiplex PCR, the repertoire was profiled, and TCRdb retains in-frame clones only, with some absent. The data show roughly 100,000 clones, 84% seen once. The source material was peripheral blood. Source of these receptors: a man aged 55-75 years with acute or convalescent COVID-19.

V usage is TRBV25-1 and J usage is TRBJ1-2, with TRBD1 matching 7 bases. Trimming took 0 bases from V and 1 from J; bases not matched to a gene: 8. The germline CDR1 and CDR2 sequences are MGHDK and SYGVNS. The CDR3 runs to 17 residues. The DNA of the CDR3 is TGTGCCAGCAGTGAATATTCGGGACAGCTAAGTAACTATGGCTACACCTTC. It specifies CASSEYSGQLSNYGYTF.

This clone was detected a few times. V is TRBV6-5 and J is TRBJ1-5, with TRBD1 as a possible D gene (6 bases). The V end lost 7 bases, the J end lost 2 bases, and 15 bases lay between the germline ends. This CDR3 contains 15 residues. Germline-derived CDR1 and CDR2 are MNHEY and SVGAGI. This CDR3 is CASTSRGGGNQPQHF. Written as DNA, the CDR3 is TGTGCCAGCACCTCCAGGGGAGGGGGCAATCAGCCCCAGCATTTT.

This chain links TRBV9 with TRBJ1-5; TRBD1 might be the D (5 bases). This CDR3 comprises 15 residues. V was pared by 0 bases and J by 6 bases, with 13 bases between. CDR1 is SGDLS and CDR2 is YYNGEE in the germline V gene. The CDR3 DNA follows: TGTGCCAGCAGCGTAGAAGGACACGGCGGTCAGCCCCAGCATTTT. It translates to CASSVEGHGGQPQHF.

The gene calls are TRBV3-1 (or the pseudogene TRBV3-2) and TRBJ2-6; TRBD1 matches at 9 bases. The V segment lost 3 bases and the J segment 17 bases; nucleotides outside the gene matches: 11. The length of the CDR3 is 14 residues. The germline CDR1 and CDR2 sequences are LGHDT and YNNKEL (reference sequence). The CDR3 sequence is CASSHQDRGRLLTF. The CDR3 nucleotides read TGTGCCAGCAGCCATCAGGACAGGGGCCGGCTTTTGACTTTC.

The V and J genes are TRBV6-1 and TRBJ1-6; D unresolved. The V end lost 3 bases, the J end lost 5 bases, and 11 bases lay between the germline ends. The V gene's germline CDR1 is MNHNS and CDR2 SASEGT. The CDR3 is 15 residues long. CDR3: CASSEMTPDNSPLHF. The CDR3 DNA is TGTGCCAGCAGTGAGATGACACCCGATAATTCACCCCTCCACTTT.